These 3 T cell receptor beta chains were all obtained from the same sample, sequenced in a study of early T cells in non-severe SARS-CoV-2 infection. Each CDR3 protein is one row after TCRdb ran MiXCR on the 5' RACE reads. The profile shows more than 95,000 distinct CDR3 sequences, roughly 15% of them singletons. The sequenced material came from whole blood. These TCRs come from an adult who was a healthcare worker with PCR-confirmed SARS-CoV-2 infection or an uninfected control (not recorded which).

The chain joins TRBV20-1 to TRBJ2-3; D is unclear. The CDR3 is 14 residues long. Germline CDR1 DFQATT, CDR2 SNEGSKA (reference sequence). V was trimmed by 0 bases and J by 1 base, leaving 8 bases between them. CDR3 loop: CSARDPRGTDTQYF. CDR3 bases: TGCAGTGCTAGAGATCCCCGGGGCACAGATACGCAGTATTTT.

The rearrangement uses TRBV12-5 and TRBJ2-2, with D unclear. The germline CDR1 and CDR2 sequences are LGHNT and FRNRAP. V lost 5 bases to trimming and J lost 5 bases, with 6 bases between them. The CDR3 is made up of 12 amino acids. CDR3 sequence: CASGEETGELFF. Here the CDR3 DNA reads TGTGCTAGTGGTGAGGAGACCGGGGAGCTGTTTTTT.

This clonotype was seen only a few times. The genes are TRBV12-3 or TRBV12-4 and TRBJ1-1; 7 nucleotides line up with TRBD1. The CDR3 is 14 amino acids. The ends lost 6 bases at V and 7 bases at J; junction bases unmatched: 11. CDR3 coding DNA: TGTGCCAGCAGCGCACAGGGGTTGTTAGGTGAAGCTTTCTTT. It yields the protein CASSAQGLLGEAFF.